This is a list of T cell receptor beta chains from one sample in a study of cytomegalovirus exposure and HLA in healthy donors. Using immunoSEQ multiplex PCR, the repertoire was profiled, and TCRdb retains in-frame clones only, with some absent. Among 100,000 to 150,000 clones, 60% to 85% were seen once, and the ten largest hold 2.5% to 3.5%. What was sequenced was PBMCs. The receptors shown here come from a woman between 35 and 50 years old in good health and CMV-seropositive. The CDR3 runs from the conserved cysteine through the conserved F or W. The D gene is left open where the match is weak. Rows may omit the clone size; those that give it use once, few, many or a size class.

size	D	J	V	CDR3	DNA
.	TRBD1	TRBJ2-7	TRBV30	CAWSDGTGYYEQYF	TGTGCCTGGAGCGACGGGACAGGATATTACGAGCAGTACTTC
.	.	TRBJ2-4	TRBV2	CASSGVVKNIQYF	TGTGCCAGCAGCGGGGTGGTCAAAAACATTCAGTACTTC
.	TRBD1	TRBJ2-3	TRBV30	CAWGRTGGPDTQYF	TGTGCCTGGGGGAGGACAGGGGGGCCAGATACGCAGTATTTT
.	TRBD1	TRBJ1-3	TRBV9	CASSGQGGNTIYF	TGTGCCAGCAGCGGACAGGGGGGAAACACCATATATTTT
.	.	TRBJ2-6	TRBV5-6	CASVQSGANVLTF	TGTGCCAGCGTCCAATCTGGGGCCAACGTCCTGACTTTC
.	.	TRBJ1-1	TRBV15	CATSTRLGNTEAFF	TGTGCCACCAGCACCCGACTGGGGAACACTGAAGCTTTCTTT
few	.	TRBJ2-6	TRBV6-1	CASSERGQTSGANVLTF	TGTGCCAGCAGTGAGCGGGGACAGACTTCTGGGGCCAACGTCCTGACTTTC
.	TRBD1	TRBJ2-4	TRBV9	CASSVGADRGRNIQYF	TGTGCCAGCAGCGTAGGCGCCGACAGGGGGAGGAACATTCAGTACTTC
.	.	TRBJ1-1	TRBV11-2	CASSFQKLAFF	TGTGCCAGCAGCTTCCAAAAATTGGCTTTCTTT
few	TRBD1	TRBJ1-6	TRBV5-4	CASSESGQVNSPLHF	TGTGCCAGCAGCGAGTCCGGACAGGTTAATTCACCCCTCCACTTT